The source of this TCR beta chain is a study of human T cells and chemical hapten exposure. In its sample, this clonotype was seen many times. Documented time point: pre-sensitization, week 0. The treatment was: therapeutic diphenylcyclopropenone sensitization with weekly scalp DPC. The authors extracted total RNA from unfractionated whole blood. The V end lost 10 bases, the J end lost 0 bases, and 6 bases lay between the germline ends. Germline V gene lookup returns CDR1 MDHEN and CDR2 SYDVKM. The CDR3 extends over 11 amino acids. TCRdb re-analysed the RACE reads in MiXCR, keeping a single row per CDR3 protein. The table includes roughly 36,000 distinct CDR3 sequences, 10% detected once.

This specimen was whole blood, taken in connection with sensitization to the hapten diphenylcyclopropenone (DPC). The TCR sequence derives from a man aged 45-60 years with alopecia areata. Some clones in this sample may be carry-over from other donors' samples. The V gene is TRBV28, the J gene TRBJ1-2; D ambiguous. This CDR3 reads CATAANYGYTF. In nucleotides, the CDR3 is TGTGCCACCGCTGCTAACTATGGCTACACCTTC.